A single sample gave rise to the 11 T cell receptor beta chains below, sequenced in a study of control samples from healthy donors and cancer patients. Method: immunoSEQ multiplex PCR; TCRdb's copy keeps in-frame clones and lacks some. Of about 160,000 clones listed, approximately 90% were seen once; the top ten hold 12%. Sequencing was carried out using blood. These receptors were obtained from a man under 40 in good health.

The chain uses TRBV6-5 and TRBJ2-1, with D maybe TRBD2 (5 bases). The CDR3 extends over 15 amino acids. Trimming removed 6 bases at V and 9 bases at J, with 21 bases between. The germline V gene has CDR1 MNHEY and CDR2 SVGAGI. The CDR3 nucleotides read TGTGCCAGCAGCTCCCTACTTAGCGCGAGCACTGAGCAGTTCTTC. This translates into CASSSLLSASTEQFF.

The chain is built from TRBV15 and TRBJ1-1; the D gene is possibly TRBD1 (5 bases). This CDR3 has 15 amino acids. CDR1 LNHNV and CDR2 YYDKDF come from the germline V gene (reference sequence). V was pared by 0 bases and J by 6 bases, with 14 bases between. The CDR3: CATSRDGGGTAEAFF. The CDR3 nucleotides read TGTGCCACCAGCAGAGATGGGGGAGGGACGGCTGAAGCTTTCTTT.

The V and J genes are TRBV7-9 and TRBJ1-1, with 9 bases aligning to TRBD1. The germline V gene has CDR1 SEHNR and CDR2 FQNEAQ (reference sequence). The CDR3 sequence is 18 residues long. V gave up 10 bases and J gave up 4 bases; unmatched junction bases: 22. CDR3 nucleotides: TGTGCCATCACCGGGACAGGGAGATATTCTGAGTGGATCACTGAAGCTTTCTTT. It encodes CAITGTGRYSEWITEAFF.

This CDR3 reads CASSLGTQNTGELFF. CDR3 DNA sequence: TGTGCCAGCAGTTTAGGGACCCAGAACACCGGGGAGCTGTTTTTT. The rearrangement links TRBV27 to TRBJ2-2; D is tentatively TRBD1 or TRBD2 (5 bases each). V was clipped by 2 bases and J by 1 base, with 8 bases between them. This CDR3 contains 15 residues. Germline V lookup: CDR1 MNHEY, CDR2 SMNVEV (reference sequence).

The gene calls are TRBV4-1 and TRBJ1-5, with a tentative D call TRBD1 (5 bases). This CDR3 region has 16 residues. The germline gives CDR1 MGHRA, CDR2 YSYEKL. Trimming took off 1 base at V and 2 bases at J, with 12 bases between the two ends. CDR3 sequence reads: CASSQVVQAGNQPQHF. CDR3 nucleotide sequence: TGCGCCAGCAGCCAAGTGGTACAGGCTGGCAATCAGCCCCAGCATTTT.

The chain carries TRBV28 and TRBJ2-5, with 8 bases fitting TRBD1. Germline loops: CDR1 MDHEN, CDR2 SYDVKM. The CDR3 is 15 amino acids. V dropped 5 bases and J dropped 4; count of bases not matched to a gene: 9. The CDR3 protein is CASSLPGTGRETQYF. The CDR3 nucleotides read TGTGCCAGCAGTCTCCCCGGGACAGGCAGAGAGACCCAGTACTTC.

The chain recombines TRBV7-8 with TRBJ1-5, with D maybe TRBD1 (6 bases). From germline, CDR1 is SGHVS and CDR2 FQNEAQ. With 5 bases removed from V and 1 base from J, the gap between germline ends came to 21 bases. This CDR3 has 18 residues. CDR3 sequence reads: CASSARKVGGDSNQPQHF. CDR3 DNA sequence: TGTGCCAGCAGCGCCCGTAAGGTGGGGGGCGACAGCAATCAGCCCCAGCATTTT. The full variable domain, in which reference TRBV7-8 and TRBJ1-5 provide the parts outside the CDR3, is GAGVSQSPRYKVAKRGQDVALRCDPISGHVSLFWYQQALGQGPEFLTYFQNEAQLDKSGLPSDRFFAERPEGSVSTLKIQRTQQEDSAVYLCASSARKVGGDSNQPQHFGDGTRLSIL.

This rearrangement joins TRBV24-1 to TRBJ1-1, with no clear D. This CDR3 is 13 amino acids long. The V end was cut by 5 bases, the J end by 6 bases, with 12 bases between. The germline V gene has CDR1 KGHDR and CDR2 SFDVKD. CDR3 DNA: TGTGCCACCAGTGGGGGTCCGATGGCTGAAGCTTTCTTT. Its protein product is CATSGGPMAEAFF.

This clone was seen once. This chain links TRBV6-6 with TRBJ2-2; a weak D match, TRBD2 (6 bases). Germline values: CDR1 MNHNY, CDR2 SVGAGI (reference sequence). CDR3 size: 14 residues. The germline V and J ends were trimmed by 7 bases and 1 base, with 10 bases remaining between them. The CDR3, as DNA: TGTGCCAGCAAACCCGGGGGGAACACCGGGGAGCTGTTTTTT. This sequence encodes CASKPGGNTGELFF.

The chain carries TRBV14 and TRBJ1-6, with 7 nucleotides matching TRBD1. V lost 6 bases to trimming and J lost 7 bases; unmatched junction nucleotides: 6. CDR3 size: 14 residues. Per the germline V gene, CDR1 is SGHDN and CDR2 is FVKESK. The CDR3 coding sequence is TGTGCCAGCAGTCTCGACAGGGTGAATTCACCCCTCCACTTT. Protein product: CASSLDRVNSPLHF.

The chain combines TRBV6-2 or TRBV6-3 with TRBJ1-1; D possibly corresponds to TRBD1 (6 bases). Deletions cut 4 bases from V and 11 bases from J, with 20 bases between. The CDR3 sequence is 14 residues long. Germline V gene data show CDR1 as MNHEY and CDR2 as SVGEGT. The CDR3 loop is CASSSLGDIGSAFF. DNA of the CDR3: TGTGCCAGCAGTTCGTTGGGGGACATTGGATCTGCTTTCTTT.